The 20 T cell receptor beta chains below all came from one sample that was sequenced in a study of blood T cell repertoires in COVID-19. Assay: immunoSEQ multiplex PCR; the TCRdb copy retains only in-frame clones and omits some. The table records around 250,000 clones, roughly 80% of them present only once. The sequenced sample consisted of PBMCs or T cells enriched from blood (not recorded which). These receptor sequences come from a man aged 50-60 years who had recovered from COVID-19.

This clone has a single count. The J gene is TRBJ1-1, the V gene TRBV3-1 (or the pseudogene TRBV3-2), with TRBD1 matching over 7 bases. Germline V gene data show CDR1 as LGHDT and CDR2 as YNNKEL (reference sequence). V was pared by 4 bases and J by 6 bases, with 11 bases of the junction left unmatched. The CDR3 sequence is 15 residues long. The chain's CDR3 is CASSPTDRAGSEAFF. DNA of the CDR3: TGTGCCAGCAGCCCAACCGACAGGGCGGGTTCTGAAGCTTTCTTT.

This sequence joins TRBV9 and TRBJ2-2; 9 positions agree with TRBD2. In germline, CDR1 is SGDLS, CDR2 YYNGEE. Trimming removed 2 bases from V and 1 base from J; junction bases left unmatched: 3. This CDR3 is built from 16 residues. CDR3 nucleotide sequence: TGTGCCAGCAGCGTTAGCGGGGGCCGGAACACCGGGGAGCTGTTTTTT. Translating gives CASSVSGGRNTGELFF.

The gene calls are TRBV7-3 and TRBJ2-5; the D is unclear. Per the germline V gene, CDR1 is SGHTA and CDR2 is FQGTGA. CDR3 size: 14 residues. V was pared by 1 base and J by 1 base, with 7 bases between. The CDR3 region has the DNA TGTGCCAGCAGCTTAAGGCCATTCCAAGAGACCCAGTACTTC. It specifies CASSLRPFQETQYF.

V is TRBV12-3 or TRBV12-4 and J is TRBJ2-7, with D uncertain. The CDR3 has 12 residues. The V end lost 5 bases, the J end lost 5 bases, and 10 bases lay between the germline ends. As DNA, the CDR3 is TGTGCCAGCAGTCGCGCGGCTAACGAGCAGTACTTC. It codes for CASSRAANEQYF.

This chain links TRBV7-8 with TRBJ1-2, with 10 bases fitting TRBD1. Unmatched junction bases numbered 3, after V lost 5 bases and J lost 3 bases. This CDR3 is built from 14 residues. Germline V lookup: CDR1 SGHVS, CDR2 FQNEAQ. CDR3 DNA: TGTGCCAGCAGCCTCGGACAGGGGGACTATGGCTACACCTTC. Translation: CASSLGQGDYGYTF.

This CDR3 is CASSSGYEDTNYGYTF. The CDR3 DNA reads TGTGCCAGCAGCTCGGGGTACGAAGATACCAACTATGGCTACACCTTC. The rearrangement uses TRBV5-4 and TRBJ1-2; D is unresolved. Germline V gene lookup returns CDR1 SGHNT and CDR2 YYREEE (reference sequence). With 3 bases removed from V and 2 bases from J, the gap between germline ends came to 17 bases. The CDR3 loop spans 16 amino acids.

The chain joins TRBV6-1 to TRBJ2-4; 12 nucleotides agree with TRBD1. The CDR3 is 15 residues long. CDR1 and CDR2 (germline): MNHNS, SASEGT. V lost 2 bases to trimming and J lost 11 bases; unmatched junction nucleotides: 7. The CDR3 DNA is TGTGCCAGCAGTGAACTTAAGGGACAGGGGGCCGTTCAGTACTTC. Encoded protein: CASSELKGQGAVQYF.

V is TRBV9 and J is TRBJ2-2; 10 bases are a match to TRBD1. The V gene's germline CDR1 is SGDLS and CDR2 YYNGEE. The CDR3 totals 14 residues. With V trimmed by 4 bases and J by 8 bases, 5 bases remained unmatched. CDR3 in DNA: TGTGCCAGCAGCCCTCGACAGGGGGCGGGGGAGCTGTTTTTT. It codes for CASSPRQGAGELFF.

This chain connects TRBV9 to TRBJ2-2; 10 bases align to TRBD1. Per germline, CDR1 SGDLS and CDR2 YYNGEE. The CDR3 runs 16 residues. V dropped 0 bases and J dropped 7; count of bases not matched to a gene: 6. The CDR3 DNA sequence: TGTGCCAGCAGCGTAGCCGGGACAGGGGCCGTCGGGGAGCTGTTTTTT. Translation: CASSVAGTGAVGELFF.

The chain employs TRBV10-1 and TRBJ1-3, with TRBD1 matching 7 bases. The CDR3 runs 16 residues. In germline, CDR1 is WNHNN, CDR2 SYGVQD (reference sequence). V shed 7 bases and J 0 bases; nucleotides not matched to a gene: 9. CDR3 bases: TGCGCCAGCAACCCGACAGGGTGGAGCTCTGGAAACACCATATATTTT. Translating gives CASNPTGWSSGNTIYF.

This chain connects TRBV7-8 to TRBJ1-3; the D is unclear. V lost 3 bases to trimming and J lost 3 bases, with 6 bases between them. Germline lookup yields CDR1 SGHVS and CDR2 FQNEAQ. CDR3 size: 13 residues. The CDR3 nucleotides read TGTGCCAGCAGCTTCAGGCATGGAAACACCATATATTTT. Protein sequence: CASSFRHGNTIYF.

Here the CDR3 reads CASSAGTAPDTQYF. The CDR3 nucleotides read TGTGCCAGCAGCGCCGGGACAGCCCCAGATACGCAGTATTTT. V is TRBV7-3 and J is TRBJ2-3; 7 positions agree with TRBD1. This CDR3 has 14 amino acids. Germline CDR1 reads SGHTA; CDR2 reads FQGTGA. V was pared by 5 bases and J by 4 bases, with 6 bases of the junction left unmatched.

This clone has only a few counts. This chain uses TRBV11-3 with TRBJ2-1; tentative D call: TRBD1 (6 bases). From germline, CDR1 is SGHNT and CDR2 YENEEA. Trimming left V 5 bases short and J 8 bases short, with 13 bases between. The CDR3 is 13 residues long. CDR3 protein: CASSVRGSDEQFF. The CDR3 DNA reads TGTGCCAGCAGCGTCAGGGGCTCTGATGAGCAGTTCTTC.

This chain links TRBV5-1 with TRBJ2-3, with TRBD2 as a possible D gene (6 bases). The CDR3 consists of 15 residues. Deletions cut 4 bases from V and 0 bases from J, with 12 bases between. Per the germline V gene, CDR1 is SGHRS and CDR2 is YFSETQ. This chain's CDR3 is CASSGGMLSTDTQYF. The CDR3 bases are TGCGCCAGCAGCGGGGGGATGTTAAGCACAGATACGCAGTATTTT.

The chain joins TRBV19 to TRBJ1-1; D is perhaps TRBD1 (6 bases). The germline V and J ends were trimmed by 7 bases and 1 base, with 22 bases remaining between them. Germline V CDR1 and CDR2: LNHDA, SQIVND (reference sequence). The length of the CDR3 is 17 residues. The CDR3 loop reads CASNDRGARGTNTEAFF. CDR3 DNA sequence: TGTGCCAGTAACGATCGGGGGGCCCGGGGTACGAACACTGAAGCTTTCTTT.

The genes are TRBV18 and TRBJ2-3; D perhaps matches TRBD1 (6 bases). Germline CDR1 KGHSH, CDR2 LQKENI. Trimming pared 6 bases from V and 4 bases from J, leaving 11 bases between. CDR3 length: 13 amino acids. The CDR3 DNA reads TGTGCCAGCTCGCTGACAGGCCCAGATACGCAGTATTTT. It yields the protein CASSLTGPDTQYF.

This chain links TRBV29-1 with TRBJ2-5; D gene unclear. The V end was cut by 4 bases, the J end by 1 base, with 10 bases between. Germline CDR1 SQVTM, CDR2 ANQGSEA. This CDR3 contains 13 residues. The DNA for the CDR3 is TGCAGCGTTGGAGGCAGTATCCAAGAGACCCAGTACTTC. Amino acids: CSVGGSIQETQYF.

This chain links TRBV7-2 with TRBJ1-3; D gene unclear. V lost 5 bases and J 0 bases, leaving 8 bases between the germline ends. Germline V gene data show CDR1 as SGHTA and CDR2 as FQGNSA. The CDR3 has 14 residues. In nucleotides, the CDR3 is TGTGCCAGCAGCGTCGAAGCCTCTGGAAACACCATATATTTT. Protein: CASSVEASGNTIYF.

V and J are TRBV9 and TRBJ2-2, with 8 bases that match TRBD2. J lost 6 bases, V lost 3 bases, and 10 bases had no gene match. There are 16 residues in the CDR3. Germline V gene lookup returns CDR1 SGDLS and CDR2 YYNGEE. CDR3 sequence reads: CASSERAGALAGELFF. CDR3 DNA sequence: TGTGCCAGCAGCGAGAGAGCGGGAGCCCTTGCCGGGGAGCTGTTTTTT.

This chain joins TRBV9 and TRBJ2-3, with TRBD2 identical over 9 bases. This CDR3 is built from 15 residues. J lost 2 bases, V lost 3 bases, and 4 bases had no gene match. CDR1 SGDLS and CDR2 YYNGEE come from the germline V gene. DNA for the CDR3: TGTGCCAGCAGCGCTCTAGCGGGGCACACAGATACGCAGTATTTT. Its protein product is CASSALAGHTDTQYF.